A single sample is the source of the 15 T cell receptor beta chains below, sequenced in a study of blood T cell repertoires in COVID-19. The table came from immunoSEQ multiplex PCR; TCRdb's copy has only in-frame clones and leaves some out. The data hold around 300,000 clones, with 90% observed a single time. Input material: PBMCs or T cells enriched from blood (not recorded which). These receptors were taken from a woman younger than 45 who had recovered from COVID-19.

The genes are TRBV19 and TRBJ2-1; 7 positions match TRBD2. Trimming took 7 bases from V and 3 from J; bases not matched to a gene: 6. The germline V gene encodes CDR1 LNHDA and CDR2 SQIVND (reference sequence). There are 14 residues in the CDR3. The CDR3 reads CASKREGLYNEQFF. The CDR3 DNA is TGTGCCAGTAAGAGGGAGGGCCTCTACAATGAGCAGTTCTTC.

The J gene is TRBJ1-1, the V gene TRBV10-3; TRBD1 agrees at 7 bases. Germline trimming cut 3 bases from V and 6 bases from J; bases unmatched to any gene: 10. The CDR3 is made up of 15 amino acids. CDR1 ENHRY and CDR2 SYGVKD come from the germline V gene. CDR3 sequence: CAISELTGTISEAFF. The CDR3 DNA reads as TGTGCCATCAGTGAATTGACAGGGACGATCTCTGAAGCTTTCTTT.

This clone was counted a few times. V and J are TRBV19 and TRBJ1-5; D may be TRBD1 (5 bases). CDR1 is LNHDA and CDR2 is SQIVND in the germline V gene (reference sequence). V lost 7 bases and J lost 1, with 29 bases in between. The CDR3 consists of 20 residues. The CDR3 protein is CASKAWGTQGQISSNQPQHF. CDR3 bases: TGTGCCAGTAAGGCTTGGGGGACTCAGGGCCAAATATCGAGCAATCAGCCCCAGCATTTT.

This chain connects TRBV6-1 to TRBJ2-1; D is perhaps TRBD1 (5 bases). V was cut by 1 base and J by 5 bases, with 15 bases left in between. This CDR3 contains 16 residues. Germline assignment: CDR1 MNHNS and CDR2 SASEGT. For the CDR3, the DNA is TGTGCCAGCAGTGAAGGTCCTTGGGGCCTCGACAATGAGCAGTTCTTC. Amino acid sequence: CASSEGPWGLDNEQFF.

The genes are TRBV19 and TRBJ2-1, with a possible D match to TRBD2 (6 bases). This CDR3 region has 13 residues. Germline V lookup: CDR1 LNHDA, CDR2 SQIVND (reference sequence). Trimming stripped 1 base from V and 5 bases from J, with 6 bases between. The CDR3: CASSIAGDNEQFF. In nucleotides, the CDR3 is TGTGCCAGTAGTATAGCGGGAGACAATGAGCAGTTCTTC.

The rearrangement links TRBV28 to TRBJ2-2, with 9 nucleotides matching TRBD2. CDR1 and CDR2 from the germline V gene are MDHEN and SYDVKM. V lost 10 bases and J lost 4; bases outside the gene matches: 4. This CDR3 has 13 residues. The CDR3 region is CATRLAVTGELFF. In DNA form, the CDR3 reads TGTGCCACCCGACTAGCGGTCACCGGGGAGCTGTTTTTT. Filled out from reference TRBV28 and TRBJ2-2, the complete variable domain reads DVKVTQSSRYLVKRTGEKVFLECVQDMDHENMFWYRQDPGLGLRLIYFSYDVKMKEKGDIPEGYSVSREKKERFSLILESASTNQTSMYLCATRLAVTGELFFGEGSRLTVL.

The gene calls are TRBV27 and TRBJ2-7, with 9 nucleotides matching TRBD1. This CDR3 contains 14 residues. CDR1 and CDR2 (germline): MNHEY, SMNVEV (reference sequence). With V trimmed by 6 bases and J by 3 bases, 6 bases remained unmatched. CDR3 DNA: TGTGCCAGCAGCACCCGGGACAGGGTCTACGAGCAGTACTTC. Translating gives CASSTRDRVYEQYF.

This rearrangement joins TRBV28 to TRBJ1-4; D may be TRBD1 (5 bases). The CDR3 consists of 12 residues. CDR1 is MDHEN and CDR2 is SYDVKM in the germline V gene. Trimming pared 6 bases from V and 6 bases from J, leaving 8 bases between. This CDR3 is CASRQGDEKLFF. The CDR3 DNA follows: TGTGCCAGCAGGCAGGGTGATGAAAAACTGTTTTTT.

This clone was seen a single time. V gene TRBV25-1 combines with J gene TRBJ1-2, with 9 bases matching TRBD1. The V gene's germline CDR1 is MGHDK and CDR2 SYGVNS. Trimming cost V 6 bases and J 6 bases; bases outside gene matches: 5. The CDR3 contains 13 residues. CDR3 in DNA: TGTGCCAGCAGCGAACAGGGGGCCGATGGCTACACCTTC. Protein product: CASSEQGADGYTF.

J is TRBJ1-4 and V is TRBV3-1 (or the pseudogene TRBV3-2); TRBD1 might be the D (5 bases). The CDR3 spans 12 residues. The germline CDR1 and CDR2 sequences are LGHDT and YNNKEL (reference sequence). Trimming removed 1 base at V and 10 bases at J, with 7 bases between. The CDR3 sequence: CASSQGRGKLFF. The CDR3 region has the DNA TGTGCCAGCAGCCAAGGGAGGGGAAAACTGTTTTTT.

This chain's CDR3 is CASSLLKQGEQFF. CDR3 bases: TGTGCCAGCAGTTTGTTAAAACAGGGAGAGCAGTTCTTC. V and J are TRBV27 and TRBJ2-1; tentative D call: TRBD1 (6 bases). The germline CDR1 and CDR2 sequences are MNHEY and SMNVEV (reference sequence). V was trimmed by 3 bases and J by 10 bases, leaving 13 bases between them. The CDR3 has 13 residues.

This rearrangement joins TRBV6-2 or TRBV6-3 to TRBJ1-1, with TRBD1 as a possible D gene (6 bases). Germline CDR1 MNHEY, CDR2 SVGEGT. The CDR3 sequence is 15 residues long. V was shortened by 5 bases and J by 3 bases, with 16 bases between the two germline ends. Here the CDR3 reads CASSGTGIKDTEAFF. CDR3 bases: TGTGCCAGCAGTGGTACAGGGATCAAGGACACTGAAGCTTTCTTT.

The chain combines TRBV7-2 with TRBJ2-1; 8 bases match TRBD2. J lost 4 bases, V lost 1 base, and 9 bases had no gene match. CDR1 is SGHTA and CDR2 is FQGNSA in the germline V gene. The CDR3 is made up of 17 amino acids. The CDR3 DNA reads TGTGCCAGCAGCTTAGGCGGACTAGCCCAATATTACAATGAGCAGTTCTTC. As protein: CASSLGGLAQYYNEQFF. The full variable domain, its missing parts supplied by reference TRBV7-2 and TRBJ2-1, is GAGVSQSPSNKVTEKGKDVELRCDPISGHTALYWYRQSLGQGLEFLIYFQGNSAPDKSGLPSDRFSAERTGGSVSTLTIQRTQQEDSAVYLCASSLGGLAQYYNEQFFGPGTRLTVL.

The chain links TRBV20-1 to TRBJ1-5; no clear D. Germline V lookup: CDR1 DFQATT, CDR2 SNEGSKA (reference sequence). Trimming stripped 4 bases from V and 11 bases from J, with 9 bases between. This CDR3 has 10 residues. CDR3 sequence: CSAKYGAQHF. The CDR3 DNA is TGCAGTGCTAAGTACGGGGCCCAGCATTTT.

The rearrangement joins TRBV6-2 or TRBV6-3 to TRBJ1-2; 7 nucleotides match TRBD1. CDR3 length: 17 amino acids. Germline V CDR1 and CDR2: MNHEY, SVGEGT. Losses at the gene ends were 2 bases for V and 4 bases for J; bases not matched to a gene: 13. CDR3 DNA sequence: TGTGCCAGCAGTTACCCCCTGACAGGGACGGCATCCTATGGCTACACCTTC. This sequence encodes CASSYPLTGTASYGYTF.